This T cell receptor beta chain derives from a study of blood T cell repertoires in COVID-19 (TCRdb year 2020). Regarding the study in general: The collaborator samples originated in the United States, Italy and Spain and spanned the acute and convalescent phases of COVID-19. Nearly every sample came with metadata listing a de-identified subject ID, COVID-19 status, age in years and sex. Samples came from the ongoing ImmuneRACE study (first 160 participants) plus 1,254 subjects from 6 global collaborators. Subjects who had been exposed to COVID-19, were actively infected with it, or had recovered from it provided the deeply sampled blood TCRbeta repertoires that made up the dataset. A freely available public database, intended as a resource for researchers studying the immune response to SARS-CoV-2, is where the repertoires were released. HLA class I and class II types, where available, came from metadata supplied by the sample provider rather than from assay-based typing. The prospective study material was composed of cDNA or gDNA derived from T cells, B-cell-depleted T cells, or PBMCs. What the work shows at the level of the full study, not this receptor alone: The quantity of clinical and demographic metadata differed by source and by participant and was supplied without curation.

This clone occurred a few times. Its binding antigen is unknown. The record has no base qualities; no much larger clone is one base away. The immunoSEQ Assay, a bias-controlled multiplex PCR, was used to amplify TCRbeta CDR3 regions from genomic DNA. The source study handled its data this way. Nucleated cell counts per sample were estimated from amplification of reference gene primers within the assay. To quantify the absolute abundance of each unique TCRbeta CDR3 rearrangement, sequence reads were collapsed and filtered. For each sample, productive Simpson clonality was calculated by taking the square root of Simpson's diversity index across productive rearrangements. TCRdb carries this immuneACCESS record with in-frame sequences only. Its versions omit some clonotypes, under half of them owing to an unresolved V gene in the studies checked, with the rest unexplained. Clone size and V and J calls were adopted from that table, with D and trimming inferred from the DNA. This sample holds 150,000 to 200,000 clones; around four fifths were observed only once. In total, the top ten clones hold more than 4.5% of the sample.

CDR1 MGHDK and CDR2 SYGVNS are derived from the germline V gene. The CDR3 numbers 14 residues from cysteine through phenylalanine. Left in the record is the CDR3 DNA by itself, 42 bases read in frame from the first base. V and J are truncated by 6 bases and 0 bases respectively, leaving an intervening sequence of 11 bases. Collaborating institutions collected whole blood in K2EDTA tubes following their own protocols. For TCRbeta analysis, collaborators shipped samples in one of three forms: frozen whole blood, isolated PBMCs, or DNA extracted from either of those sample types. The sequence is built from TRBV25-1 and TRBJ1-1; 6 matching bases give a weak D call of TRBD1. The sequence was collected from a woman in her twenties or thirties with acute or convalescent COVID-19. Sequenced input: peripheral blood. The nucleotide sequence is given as TGTGCCAGCAGGAACAGGGTAATGAACACTGAAGCTTTCTTT. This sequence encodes CASRNRVMNTEAFF. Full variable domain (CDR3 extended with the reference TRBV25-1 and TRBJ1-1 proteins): EADIYQTPRYLVIGTGKKITLECSQTMGHDKMYWYQQDPGMELHLIHYSYGVNSTEKGDLSSESTVSRIRTEHFPLTLESARPSHTSQYLCASRNRVMNTEAFFGQGTRLTVV.